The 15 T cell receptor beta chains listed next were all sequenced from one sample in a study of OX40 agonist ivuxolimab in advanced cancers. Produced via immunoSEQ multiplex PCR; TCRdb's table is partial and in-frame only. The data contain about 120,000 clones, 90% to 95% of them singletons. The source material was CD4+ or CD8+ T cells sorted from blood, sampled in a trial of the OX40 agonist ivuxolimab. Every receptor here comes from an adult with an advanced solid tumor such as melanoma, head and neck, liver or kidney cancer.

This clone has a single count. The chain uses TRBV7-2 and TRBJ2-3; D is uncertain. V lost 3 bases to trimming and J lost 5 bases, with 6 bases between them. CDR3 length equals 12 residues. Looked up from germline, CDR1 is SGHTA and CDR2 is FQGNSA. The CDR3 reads CASSFPGDTQYF. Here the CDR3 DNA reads TGTGCCAGCAGCTTCCCCGGAGATACGCAGTATTTT.

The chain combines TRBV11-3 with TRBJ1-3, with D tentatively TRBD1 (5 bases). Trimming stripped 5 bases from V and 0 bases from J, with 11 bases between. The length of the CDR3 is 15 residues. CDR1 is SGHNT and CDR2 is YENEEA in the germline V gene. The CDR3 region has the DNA TGTGCCAGCAGCCCGCACGGGGCCTCTGGAAACACCATATATTTT. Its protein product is CASSPHGASGNTIYF.

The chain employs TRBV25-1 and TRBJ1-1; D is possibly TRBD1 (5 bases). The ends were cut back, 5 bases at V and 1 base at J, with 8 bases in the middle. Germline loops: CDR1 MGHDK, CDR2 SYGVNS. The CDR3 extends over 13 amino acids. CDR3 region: CASSSTGNTEAFF. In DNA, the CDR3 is TGTGCCAGCAGTAGTACAGGGAACACTGAAGCTTTCTTT.

The CDR3 loop is CASSPGLADEQYF. CDR3 DNA: TGTGCCAGCTCACCGGGACTAGCTGACGAGCAGTACTTC. This chain connects TRBV18 to TRBJ2-7; TRBD2 matches at 9 bases. CDR3 size: 13 residues. V gave up 3 bases and J gave up 5 bases; unmatched junction bases: 2. Looked up from germline, CDR1 is KGHSH and CDR2 is LQKENI.

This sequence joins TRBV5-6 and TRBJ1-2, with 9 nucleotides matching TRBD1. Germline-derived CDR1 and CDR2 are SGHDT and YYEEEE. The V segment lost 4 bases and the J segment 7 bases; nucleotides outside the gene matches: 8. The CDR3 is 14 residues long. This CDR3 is CASSKGQGISGYTF. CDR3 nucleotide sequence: TGTGCCAGCAGCAAAGGACAGGGGATTAGTGGCTACACCTTC.

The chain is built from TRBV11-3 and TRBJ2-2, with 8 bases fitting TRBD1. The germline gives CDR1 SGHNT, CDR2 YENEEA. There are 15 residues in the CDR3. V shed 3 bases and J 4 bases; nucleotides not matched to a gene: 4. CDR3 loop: CASSFRGQGTGELFF. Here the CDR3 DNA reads TGTGCCAGCAGCTTCAGGGGGCAGGGCACCGGGGAGCTGTTTTTT. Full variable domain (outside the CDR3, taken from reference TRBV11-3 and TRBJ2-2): EAGVVQSPRYKIIEKKQPVAFWCNPISGHNTLYWYLQNLGQGPELLIRYENEEAVDDSQLPKDRFSAERLKGVDSTLKIQPAELGDSAVYLCASSFRGQGTGELFFGEGSRLTVL.

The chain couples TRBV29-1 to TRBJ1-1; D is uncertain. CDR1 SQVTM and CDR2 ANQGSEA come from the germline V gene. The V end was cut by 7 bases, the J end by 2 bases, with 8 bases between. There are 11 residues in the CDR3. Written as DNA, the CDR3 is TGCAGCGCCCCGGTCAACACTGAAGCTTTCTTT. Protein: CSAPVNTEAFF.

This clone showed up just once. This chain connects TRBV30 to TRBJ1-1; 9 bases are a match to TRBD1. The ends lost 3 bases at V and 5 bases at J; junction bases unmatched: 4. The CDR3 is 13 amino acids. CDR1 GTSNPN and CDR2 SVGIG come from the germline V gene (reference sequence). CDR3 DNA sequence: TGTGCCTGGAGAGGGACAGGGTTAACTGAAGCTTTCTTT. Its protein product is CAWRGTGLTEAFF.

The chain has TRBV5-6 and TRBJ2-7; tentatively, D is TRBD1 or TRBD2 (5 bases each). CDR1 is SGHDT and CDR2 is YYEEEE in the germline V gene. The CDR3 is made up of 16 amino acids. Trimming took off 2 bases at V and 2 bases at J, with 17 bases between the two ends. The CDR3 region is CASSFVRDVLAYEQYF. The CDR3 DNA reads TGTGCCAGCAGCTTCGTCCGGGACGTGCTTGCCTACGAGCAGTACTTC. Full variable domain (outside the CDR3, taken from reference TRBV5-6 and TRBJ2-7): DAGVTQSPTHLIKTRGQQVTLRCSPKSGHDTVSWYQQALGQGPQFIFQYYEEEERQRGNFPDRFSGHQFPNYSSELNVNALLLGDSALYLCASSFVRDVLAYEQYFGPGTRLTVT.

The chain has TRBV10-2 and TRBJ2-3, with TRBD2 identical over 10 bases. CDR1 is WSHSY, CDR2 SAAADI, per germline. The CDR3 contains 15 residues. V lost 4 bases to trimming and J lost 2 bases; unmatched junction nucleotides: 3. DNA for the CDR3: TGCGCCAGCAGTGGTACTAGCGGGATCACAGATACGCAGTATTTT. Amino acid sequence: CASSGTSGITDTQYF.

The CDR3 region has the DNA TGTGCCAGCAGCCGGAAAAGGGACACTGAAGCTTTCTTT. This sequence encodes CASSRKRDTEAFF. This chain uses TRBV5-6 with TRBJ1-1; D unresolved. The V and J ends lost 4 bases and 3 bases respectively, with 10 bases between them. CDR1 is SGHDT and CDR2 is YYEEEE in the germline V gene. The CDR3 spans 13 residues.

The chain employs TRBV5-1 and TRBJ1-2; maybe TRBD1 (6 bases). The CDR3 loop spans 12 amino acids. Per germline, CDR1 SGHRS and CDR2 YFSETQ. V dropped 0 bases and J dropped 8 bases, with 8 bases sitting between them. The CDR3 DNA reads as TGCGCCAGCAGCTTGGACAGGGACGGCTACACCTTC. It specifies CASSLDRDGYTF.

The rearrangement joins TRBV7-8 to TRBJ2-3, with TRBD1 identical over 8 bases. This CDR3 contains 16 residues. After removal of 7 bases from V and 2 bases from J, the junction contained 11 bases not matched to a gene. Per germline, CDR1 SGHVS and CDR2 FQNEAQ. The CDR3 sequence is CASTKAGTGPTDTQYF. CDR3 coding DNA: TGTGCCAGCACCAAGGCCGGGACAGGCCCCACAGATACGCAGTATTTT.

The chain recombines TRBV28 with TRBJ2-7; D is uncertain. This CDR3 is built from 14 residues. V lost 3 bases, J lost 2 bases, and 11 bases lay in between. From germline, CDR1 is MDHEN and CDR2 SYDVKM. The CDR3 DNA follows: TGTGCCAGCAGTTTCAGCAGGCTCGCCTACGAGCAGTACTTC. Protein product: CASSFSRLAYEQYF.

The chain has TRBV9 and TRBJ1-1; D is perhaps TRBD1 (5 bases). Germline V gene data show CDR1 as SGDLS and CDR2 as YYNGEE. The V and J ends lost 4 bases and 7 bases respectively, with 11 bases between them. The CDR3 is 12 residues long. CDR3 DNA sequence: TGTGCCAGCAGCCCTGGGGCAGATGAAGCTTTCTTT. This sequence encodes CASSPGADEAFF.